These 28 T cell receptor beta chains came from one sample sequenced in a study of T cells in Graves' hyperthyroidism and ophthalmopathy. Using RNA transcripts as the source, TCR beta CDR3 regions were amplified. The HTBI primer set drove a first-round RT-PCR of the TCR CDR3. In TCRdb, the multiplex PCR reads were re-called with MiXCR into one record per CDR3 protein. The repertoire consists of about 560,000 distinct CDR3 sequences, with around 15% occurring once and the leading ten covering about 18%. Sequenced: blood. All receptors derive from a woman between 18 and 29 years old with Graves' hyperthyroidism.

The chain recombines TRBV27 with TRBJ1-1, with 8 nucleotides matching TRBD1. V shed 4 bases, J shed 1 base, and the junction held 8 bases outside the gene matches. Germline-derived CDR1 and CDR2 are MNHEY and SMNVEV (reference sequence). The CDR3 has 16 residues. CDR3 amino acids: CASSSDRAPSNTEAFF. The CDR3 DNA follows: TGTGCCAGCAGTTCGGACAGGGCCCCCTCGAACACTGAAGCTTTCTTT.

This clonotype was picked up many times. CDR3 region: CSARNPAVPQADTQYF. CDR3 in DNA: TGCAGTGCTAGAAACCCAGCGGTCCCACAAGCGGATACGCAGTATTTT. This rearrangement joins TRBV20-1 to TRBJ2-3; the D gene is possibly TRBD2 (5 bases). The V end lost 2 bases, the J end lost 6 bases, and 21 bases lay between the germline ends. The germline V gene has CDR1 DFQATT and CDR2 SNEGSKA (reference sequence). CDR3 length: 16 residues.

This clonotype was detected ten times or more. The V call is TRBV7-9, the J call TRBJ1-2, with D tentatively TRBD1 (5 bases). This CDR3 has 12 residues. V lost 3 bases, J lost 6 bases, and 8 bases lay in between. From germline, CDR1 is SEHNR and CDR2 FQNEAQ (reference sequence). CDR3 region: CASSFAGHGYTF. DNA of the CDR3: TGTGCCAGCAGCTTCGCAGGGCATGGCTACACCTTC.

This clonotype showed up many times. V gene TRBV4-3 combines with J gene TRBJ2-3; the D is unclear. Looked up from germline, CDR1 is LGHNA and CDR2 is YSLEER. V lost 2 bases and J 0 bases, leaving 6 bases between the germline ends. The CDR3 is made up of 14 amino acids. The CDR3 bases are TGCGCCAGCAGCCAACAAACAAGCACAGATACGCAGTATTTT. Its translation: CASSQQTSTDTQYF.

The chain combines TRBV10-3 with TRBJ2-2, with 7 nucleotides matching TRBD1. This CDR3 contains 17 residues. Germline V CDR1 and CDR2: ENHRY, SYGVKD. The J segment lost 2 bases and the V segment lost 3 bases, leaving 9 bases of the junction unmatched. The CDR3: CAISDPSRDSNTGELFF. The CDR3, as DNA: TGTGCCATCAGTGACCCGTCCCGGGACAGTAACACCGGGGAGCTGTTTTTT.

This sequence joins TRBV24-1 and TRBJ2-1, with 10 bases that match TRBD1. V lost 2 bases and J lost 4; bases outside the gene matches: 4. CDR3 length equals 16 residues. Per germline, CDR1 KGHDR and CDR2 SFDVKD. CDR3 nucleotides: TGTGCCACCAGTGATTCTCCGGGACAGGGGTACAATGAGCAGTTCTTC. Translation gives CATSDSPGQGYNEQFF.

This clonotype has at least ten counts. This chain joins TRBV10-3 and TRBJ1-2, with TRBD1 matching over 9 bases. Per germline, CDR1 ENHRY and CDR2 SYGVKD. The CDR3 loop spans 15 amino acids. The V and J ends lost 2 bases and 5 bases, in that order; junction bases with no gene match: 6. CDR3 protein: CAISEEGQGIYGYTF. Written as DNA, the CDR3 is TGTGCCATCAGTGAGGAGGGACAGGGTATATATGGCTACACCTTC.

In this sample, this clonotype turned up many times. The chain employs TRBV2 and TRBJ1-4; 7 positions agree with TRBD1. CDR1 is SNHLY and CDR2 is FYNNEI in the germline V gene. The trim removed 7 bases at V and 0 bases at J, leaving 5 bases unmatched. The CDR3 is made up of 15 amino acids. Here the CDR3 DNA reads TGTGCCAGCAAGAGGGGGCTTGCAACTAATGAAAAACTGTTTTTT. Encoded protein: CASKRGLATNEKLFF.

This clonotype was counted many times. The CDR3 nucleotides are TGTGCCAGCAGCCCGGGGACGGCGGGGGAGCAGTACTTC. This sequence encodes CASSPGTAGEQYF. The chain has TRBV13 and TRBJ2-7; tentatively, D is TRBD2 (6 bases). The CDR3 has 13 amino acids. V lost 5 bases to trimming and J lost 7 bases, with 15 bases between them. CDR1 and CDR2 from the germline V gene are PRHDT and FYEKMQ (reference sequence).

The gene calls are TRBV5-1 and TRBJ2-2, with a weak D call TRBD1 (5 bases). The CDR3 has 14 residues. Germline-derived CDR1 and CDR2 are SGHRS and YFSETQ. Deletions cut 4 bases from V and 3 bases from J, with 10 bases between. DNA for the CDR3: TGCGCCAGCAGCGGCAGGGAATACACCGGGGAGCTGTTTTTT. Encoded protein: CASSGREYTGELFF.

This clonotype was seen more than once but under ten times. The V gene is TRBV29-1, the J gene TRBJ1-2, with D possibly being TRBD1 (5 bases). Trimming removed 4 bases at V and 8 bases at J, with 14 bases between. CDR3 length equals 12 residues. Germline V gives CDR1 SQVTM, CDR2 ANQGSEA. The CDR3 bases are TGCAGCGTTGTCGCCGGGGCAGGGGGCTACACCTTC. Its protein is CSVVAGAGGYTF.

A note on this clonotype: This sequence may be a read error, since a much larger clone differs from it by one base. V and J are TRBV2 and TRBJ1-1, with D tentatively TRBD1 (5 bases). This CDR3 has 16 amino acids. Germline V CDR1 and CDR2: SNHLY, FYNNEI. The CDR3 here is CVSRAQGSRMNTEAFF. CDR3 DNA sequence: TGTGTCAGCAGGGCTCAGGGAAGTCGGATGAACACTGAAGCTTTCTTT.

This clonotype was seen many times. This rearrangement joins TRBV5-1 to TRBJ2-3, with 7 bases matching TRBD1. Germline V gives CDR1 SGHRS, CDR2 YFSETQ. V was pared by 1 base and J by 4 bases, with 6 bases of the junction left unmatched. This CDR3 is built from 15 residues. The CDR3 bases are TGCGCCAGCAGCTTGACGACAGGGCCCGCAGATACGCAGTATTTT. Amino acids: CASSLTTGPADTQYF.

The table lists this clonotype with many counts. This rearrangement joins TRBV15 to TRBJ2-1; perhaps TRBD2 as D (5 bases). CDR3 length equals 14 residues. Deletions cut 4 bases from V and 6 bases from J, with 13 bases between. Germline V CDR1 and CDR2: LNHNV, YYDKDF (reference sequence). CDR3 loop: CATSTTSRVNEQFF. The DNA for the CDR3 is TGTGCCACCAGCACAACTAGTAGGGTCAATGAGCAGTTCTTC.

The gene calls are TRBV24-1 and TRBJ2-2; TRBD1 is a possible D gene (5 bases). The CDR3 is 14 residues long. The germline V gene has CDR1 KGHDR and CDR2 SFDVKD. The germline V and J ends were trimmed by 2 bases and 5 bases, with 8 bases remaining between them. The CDR3 nucleotides read TGTGCCACCAGTGATTCCGACAGAACCGGGGAGCTGTTTTTT. This translates into CATSDSDRTGELFF.

This chain connects TRBV4-1 to TRBJ1-5, with D unclear. Trimming left V 6 bases short and J 0 bases short, with 18 bases between. CDR3 length: 17 residues. Germline values: CDR1 MGHRA, CDR2 YSYEKL. The chain's CDR3 is CASSQTGHFYSNQPQHF. Here the CDR3 DNA reads TGCGCCAGCAGTCAAACCGGGCACTTTTATAGCAATCAGCCCCAGCATTTT.

The gene calls are TRBV5-6 and TRBJ2-1, with 9 bases that match TRBD1. The CDR3 has 15 amino acids. After removal of 4 bases from V and 9 bases from J, the junction contained 11 bases not matched to a gene. Germline CDR1 and CDR2: SGHDT and YYEEEE. For the CDR3, the DNA is TGTGCCAGCAGCGCATCCCCGGGACAGGGCTCTGAGCAGTTCTTC. Translating it yields CASSASPGQGSEQFF.

A word on this clonotype: At one of its ends the junction is not consistent with the germline gene, which may arise from a read error. The V and J genes are TRBV11-1 and TRBJ2-1, with D possibly being TRBD1 or TRBD2 (5 bases each). This CDR3 contains 15 residues. The germline V gene encodes CDR1 SGHAT and CDR2 FQDESV (reference sequence). CDR3 nucleotide sequence: TGCGCCAGCAGCCAAGAGGGGATCGGGAACAATGAGCAGTTCTTC. It codes for CASSQEGIGNNEQFF.

This clonotype came up many times. This rearrangement joins TRBV5-1 to TRBJ2-7; D remains ambiguous. Germline CDR1 reads SGHRS; CDR2 reads YFSETQ. The V end was cut by 4 bases, the J end by 7 bases, with 15 bases between. There are 13 residues in the CDR3. CDR3 amino acids: CASSANMFGEQYF. As DNA, the CDR3 is TGCGCCAGCAGCGCCAACATGTTTGGGGAGCAGTACTTC.

This clonotype occurred many times. V gene TRBV12-3 or TRBV12-4 combines with J gene TRBJ2-7; D not certain. V was cut by 6 bases and J by 0 bases, with 15 bases left in between. The CDR3 is 15 amino acids. The CDR3 is CASSPVIGPSYEQYF. The CDR3 DNA is TGTGCCAGCAGCCCAGTGATAGGGCCCTCCTACGAGCAGTACTTC.

V usage is TRBV19 and J usage is TRBJ2-3; 9 bases fit TRBD1. The V segment lost 5 bases and the J segment 1 base; nucleotides outside the gene matches: 10. CDR1 is LNHDA, CDR2 SQIVND, per germline (reference sequence). This CDR3 contains 17 residues. In DNA, the CDR3 is TGTGCCAGTAGTCCCGGCTACAGGGGGCGGGGCACAGATACGCAGTATTTT. The encoded protein is CASSPGYRGRGTDTQYF.

This sequence joins TRBV2 and TRBJ1-1, with D possibly matching TRBD1 (6 bases). CDR1 is SNHLY and CDR2 is FYNNEI in the germline V gene. Trimming cost V 3 bases and J 2 bases, with 13 bases left between them. The CDR3 consists of 15 residues. CDR3 amino acids: CASSEDSQANTEAFF. Written as DNA, the CDR3 is TGTGCCAGCAGTGAGGACAGCCAGGCTAACACTGAAGCTTTCTTT.

This clonotype has ten or more counts. The chain links TRBV6-1 to TRBJ2-7; D is unresolved. The CDR3 length is 14 residues. The V end lost 6 bases, the J end lost 2 bases, and 14 bases lay between the germline ends. CDR1 and CDR2 (germline): MNHNS, SASEGT. The DNA for the CDR3 is TGTGCCAGCAGCACCCAGCGTCCCCCCTACGAGCAGTACTTC. Protein product: CASSTQRPPYEQYF.

This clonotype was observed many times. J is TRBJ1-1 and V is TRBV10-1; D is undetermined. Germline V gene data show CDR1 as WNHNN and CDR2 as SYGVQD (reference sequence). This CDR3 region has 13 residues. The ends were cut back, 4 bases at V and 0 bases at J, with 6 bases in the middle. CDR3 region: CASSGGMNTEAFF. CDR3 DNA: TGCGCCAGCAGTGGAGGGATGAACACTGAAGCTTTCTTT.

V and J are TRBV4-2 and TRBJ2-3; 8 bases align to TRBD2. V trimming: 0 bases; J trimming: 4 bases; junction bases outside the gene matches: 12. This CDR3 has 18 amino acids. Germline CDR1 reads LGHNA; CDR2 reads YNFKEQ. The CDR3 DNA reads as TGTGCCAGCAGCCAAGAGGAAGTACGGGGGGGCATCGCAGATACGCAGTATTTT. Its protein product is CASSQEEVRGGIADTQYF.

This clonotype was detected many times. The rearrangement uses TRBV20-1 and TRBJ2-3; no clear D. Trimming removed 6 bases from V and 2 bases from J, with 15 bases in between. Germline loops: CDR1 DFQATT, CDR2 SNEGSKA (reference sequence). The CDR3 loop spans 14 amino acids. The CDR3 DNA sequence: TGCAGTGCCTCTAAGAGTCAGTTCACAGATACGCAGTATTTT. Encoded protein: CSASKSQFTDTQYF.

This clonotype was picked up a small number of times. The chain uses TRBV9 and TRBJ2-6; no firm D call. CDR3 length: 16 residues. V shed 0 bases and J shed 4 bases, with 11 bases lying between them. Germline loops: CDR1 SGDLS, CDR2 YYNGEE. DNA for the CDR3: TGTGCCAGCAGCGTAGTCCCTGGTCCAGGGGCCAACGTCCTGACTTTC. Its protein product is CASSVVPGPGANVLTF.

This clonotype was seen a few times. This rearrangement joins TRBV20-1 to TRBJ1-2, with 11 bases that match TRBD1. Germline-derived CDR1 and CDR2 are DFQATT and SNEGSKA (reference sequence). Unmatched junction bases numbered 10, after V lost 3 bases and J lost 10 bases. The CDR3 runs to 14 residues. In DNA form, the CDR3 reads TGCAGTGCTAGCCCCGGGACAGGGGGTGTCCCCTACACCTTC. Translation gives CSASPGTGGVPYTF.